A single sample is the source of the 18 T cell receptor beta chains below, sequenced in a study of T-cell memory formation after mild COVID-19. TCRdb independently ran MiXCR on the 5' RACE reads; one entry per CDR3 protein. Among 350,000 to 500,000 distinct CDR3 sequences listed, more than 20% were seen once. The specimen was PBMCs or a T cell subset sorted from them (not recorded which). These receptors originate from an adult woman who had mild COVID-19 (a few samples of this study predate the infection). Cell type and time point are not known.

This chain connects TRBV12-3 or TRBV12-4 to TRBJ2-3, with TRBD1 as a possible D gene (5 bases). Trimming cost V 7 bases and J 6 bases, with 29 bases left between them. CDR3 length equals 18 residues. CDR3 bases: TGTGCCAGCACCGGAATGGGAACCCGAGACAGCAGTATGGATACGCAGTATTTT. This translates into CASTGMGTRDSSMDTQYF.

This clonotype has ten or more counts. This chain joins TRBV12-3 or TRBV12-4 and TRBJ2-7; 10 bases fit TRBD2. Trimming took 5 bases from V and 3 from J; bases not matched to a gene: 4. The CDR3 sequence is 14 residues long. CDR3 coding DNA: TGTGCCAGCAGTCCTGGACTAGCGGTCTACGAGCAGTACTTC. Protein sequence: CASSPGLAVYEQYF.

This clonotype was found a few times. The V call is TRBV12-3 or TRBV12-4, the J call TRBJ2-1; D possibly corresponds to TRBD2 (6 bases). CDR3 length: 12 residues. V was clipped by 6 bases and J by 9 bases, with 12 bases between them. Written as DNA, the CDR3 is TGTGCCAGCAGGGGGGGACGCAGTGAGCAGTTCTTC. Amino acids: CASRGGRSEQFF.

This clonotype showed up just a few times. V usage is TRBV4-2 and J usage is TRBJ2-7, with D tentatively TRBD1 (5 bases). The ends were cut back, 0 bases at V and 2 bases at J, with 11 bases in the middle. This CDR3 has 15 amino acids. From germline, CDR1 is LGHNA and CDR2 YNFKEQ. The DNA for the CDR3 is TGTGCCAGCAGCCAAGATCGTGACAGAGCCTACGAGCAGTACTTC. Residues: CASSQDRDRAYEQYF.

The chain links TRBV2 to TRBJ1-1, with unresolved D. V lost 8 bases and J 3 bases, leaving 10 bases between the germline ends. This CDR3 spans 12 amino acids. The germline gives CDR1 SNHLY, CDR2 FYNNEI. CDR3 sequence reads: CASEVGYTEAFF. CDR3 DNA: TGTGCCAGCGAGGTTGGGTACACTGAAGCTTTCTTT.

The CDR3 spells CASSPRTGSGTEAFF. CDR3 coding DNA: TGTGCCAGCAGTCCGAGGACAGGCAGCGGTACTGAAGCTTTCTTT. V gene TRBV12-3 or TRBV12-4 combines with J gene TRBJ1-1; TRBD1 matches at 7 bases. With V trimmed by 5 bases and J by 5 bases, 11 bases remained unmatched. The CDR3 is made up of 15 amino acids.

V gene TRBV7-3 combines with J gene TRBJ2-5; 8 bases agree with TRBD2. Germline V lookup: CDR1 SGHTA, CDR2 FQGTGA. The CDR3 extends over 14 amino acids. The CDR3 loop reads CATASAGGGETQYF. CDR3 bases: TGTGCAACCGCCTCCGCGGGGGGAGGAGAGACCCAGTACTTC.

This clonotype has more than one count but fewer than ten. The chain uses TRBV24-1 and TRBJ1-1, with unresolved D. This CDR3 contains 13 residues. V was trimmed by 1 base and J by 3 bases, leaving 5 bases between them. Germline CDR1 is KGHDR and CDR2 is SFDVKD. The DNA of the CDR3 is TGTGCCACCAGTGATTTTGCGGACACTGAAGCTTTCTTT. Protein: CATSDFADTEAFF.

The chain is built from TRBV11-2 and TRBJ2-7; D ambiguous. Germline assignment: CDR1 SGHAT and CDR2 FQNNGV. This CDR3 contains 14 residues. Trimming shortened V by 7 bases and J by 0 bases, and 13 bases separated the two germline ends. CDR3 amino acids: CASTFELNSYEQYF. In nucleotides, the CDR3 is TGTGCCAGCACCTTCGAACTCAACTCCTACGAGCAGTACTTC.

The CDR3 sequence: CASSDTARDWDSPLHF. As DNA, the CDR3 is TGTGCCAGCAGTGATACGGCCCGGGACTGGGATTCACCCCTCCACTTT. This chain joins TRBV6-2 or TRBV6-3 and TRBJ1-6, with a possible D match to TRBD1 (5 bases). This CDR3 has 16 residues. The germline CDR1 and CDR2 sequences are MNHEY and SVGEGT. V gave up 5 bases and J gave up 8 bases, with 19 bases separating them.

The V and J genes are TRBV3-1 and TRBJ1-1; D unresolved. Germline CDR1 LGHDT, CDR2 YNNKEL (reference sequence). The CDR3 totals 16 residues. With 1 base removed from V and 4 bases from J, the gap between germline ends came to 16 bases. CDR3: CASSQGSTGVGTEAFF. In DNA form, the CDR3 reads TGTGCCAGCAGCCAAGGATCTACCGGCGTCGGCACTGAAGCTTTCTTT.

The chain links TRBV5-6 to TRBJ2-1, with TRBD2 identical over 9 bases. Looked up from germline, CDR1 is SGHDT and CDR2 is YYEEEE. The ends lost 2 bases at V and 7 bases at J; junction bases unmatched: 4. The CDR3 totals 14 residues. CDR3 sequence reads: CASSLGTSTNEQFF. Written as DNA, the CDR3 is TGTGCCAGCAGCTTAGGGACTAGCACAAATGAGCAGTTCTTC.

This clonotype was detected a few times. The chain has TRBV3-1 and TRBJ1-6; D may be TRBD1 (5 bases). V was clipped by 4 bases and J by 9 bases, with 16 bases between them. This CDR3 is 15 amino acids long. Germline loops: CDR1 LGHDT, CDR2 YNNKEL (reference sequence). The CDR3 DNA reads TGTGCCAGCAGCCGGGTCCGGACCCAGGGTTCACCCCTCCACTTT. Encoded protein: CASSRVRTQGSPLHF. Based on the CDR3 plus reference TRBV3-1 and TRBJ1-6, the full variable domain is DTAVSQTPKYLVTQMGNDKSIKCEQNLGHDTMYWYKQDSKKFLKIMFSYNNKELIINETVPNRFSPKSPDKAHLNLHINSLELGDSAVYFCASSRVRTQGSPLHFGNGTRLTVT.

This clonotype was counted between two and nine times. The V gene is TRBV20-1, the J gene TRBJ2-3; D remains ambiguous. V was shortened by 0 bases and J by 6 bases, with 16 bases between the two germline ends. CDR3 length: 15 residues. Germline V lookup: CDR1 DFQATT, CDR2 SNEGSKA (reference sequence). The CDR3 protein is CSARDQPGSGDTQYF. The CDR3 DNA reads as TGCAGTGCTAGAGATCAACCGGGTTCCGGGGATACGCAGTATTTT.

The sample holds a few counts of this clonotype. CDR3 amino acids: CASSFYSGGARETQYF. CDR3 nucleotides: TGTGCCAGCAGTTTTTACAGCGGGGGGGCCCGGGAGACCCAGTACTTC. The chain couples TRBV12-3 or TRBV12-4 to TRBJ2-5; 10 nucleotides match TRBD2. The CDR3 is 16 residues long. V dropped 3 bases and J dropped 5; count of bases not matched to a gene: 9.

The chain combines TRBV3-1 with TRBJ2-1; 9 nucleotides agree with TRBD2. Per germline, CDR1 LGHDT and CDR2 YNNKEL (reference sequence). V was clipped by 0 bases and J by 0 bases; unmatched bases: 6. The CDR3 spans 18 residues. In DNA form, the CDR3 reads TGTGCCAGCAGCCAAGAGTTAGCGGGGGTAAGCTCCTACAATGAGCAGTTCTTC. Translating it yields CASSQELAGVSSYNEQFF.

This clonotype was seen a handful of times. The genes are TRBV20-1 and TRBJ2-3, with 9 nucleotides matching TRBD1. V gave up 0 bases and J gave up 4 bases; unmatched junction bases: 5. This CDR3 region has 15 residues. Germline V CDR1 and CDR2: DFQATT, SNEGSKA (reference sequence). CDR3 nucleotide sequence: TGCAGTGCTAGAGAGCCGGGACAGGGTCCAGATACGCAGTATTTT. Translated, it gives CSAREPGQGPDTQYF.

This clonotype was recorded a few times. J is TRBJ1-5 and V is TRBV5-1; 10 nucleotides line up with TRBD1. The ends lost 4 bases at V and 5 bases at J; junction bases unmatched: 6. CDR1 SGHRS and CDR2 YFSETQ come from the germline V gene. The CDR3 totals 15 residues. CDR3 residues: CASSHGGTGDQPQHF. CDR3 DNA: TGCGCCAGCAGCCACGGGGGGACAGGGGATCAGCCCCAGCATTTT.